The clone carrying this T cell receptor (beta chain) was seen many times. The antigen is undetermined. This sample stems from a study of CD8+ T cells in alopecia areata. Study as a whole: Treated individuals took tofacitinib by mouth, 5 to 10 mg twice daily. People stayed on tofacitinib for 6 to 18 months, then stopped the drug for 6 months. Points from the study as a whole: Clonality in the scalp and expanded CD8+ clones ranked among the top 100 were significantly decreased by tofacitinib. Only one nonresponder was present, which leaves the link between baseline CD8+ expansion and response uncertain.

Documented treatment: oral pan-JAK inhibitor, 5-10 mg twice daily. Extraction and reverse transcription of RNA yielded cDNA as the sequencing template. Assay used: immunoSEQ multiplex PCR; TCRdb lists only in-frame clones, some missing. The sample consists of about 100,000 clones, about 60% of them appearing once. Here the sequenced sample was CD8+ T cells sorted from blood, taken at week 56, from a patient treated with tofacitinib. The receptor's source is a human donor with alopecia areata.

The CDR3 bases are TGTGCCAGCAGCTCCATTCTTCCTCTTGGGGGCAATCAGCCCCAGCATTTT. Translating it yields CASSSILPLGGNQPQHF. The V call is TRBV5-7, the J call TRBJ1-5; no definite D call. TRBV5-7 is classed as an ORF, of uncertain function. The CDR3 consists of 17 residues. The V end was cut by 3 bases, the J end by 2 bases, with 18 bases between.